This T cell receptor (beta chain) was profiled in a study of blood T cells in healthy people across ages. Study-wide context: The capture of about one barcoded beta molecule per two T cells was achieved by template switching.

The CDR3 length is 15 residues. V was shortened by 8 bases and J by 5 bases, with 19 bases between the two germline ends. The germline V gene encodes CDR1 LGHDT and CDR2 YNNKEL (reference sequence). It was with a sample-barcoded 5' primer and a J-beta primer mix that a second PCR of roughly 7 to 12 cycles was run. Using its own MiXCR run on the 5' RACE reads, TCRdb lists one record per CDR3 protein. The sample yields 800,000 or so distinct CDR3 sequences, roughly 60% seen once. Sequenced sample: blood. The clonotype was recovered from a man aged 25-40 years in good health. The chain recombines TRBV3-1 with TRBJ2-1; TRBD2 is a possible D gene (6 bases). The CDR3 loop reads CASGYSGANHNEQFF. The CDR3 coding sequence is TGTGCCAGCGGATATAGCGGTGCGAACCACAATGAGCAGTTCTTC.